One sample yielded the 17 T cell receptor beta chains listed below, sequenced in a study of beta chain features in type 1 diabetes. Their antigens are not known. General study results and limits: Researchers report that Type 1 diabetes patients had moderately but significantly shorter TCRB CDR3s across all four CD4+ subsets.

The authors reverse transcribed all of the isolated RNA, so sequencing captured expressed TCRB transcripts. Sequenced by immunoSEQ multiplex PCR; TCRdb stores in-frame clones only, minus some. This table holds 300,000 to 450,000 clones, 9.5% to 10% found once. Source material: central memory CD4+ T cells from blood. The receptors stem from a man aged 30-40 years with type 1 diabetes.

This clone has more than one count but fewer than ten. The chain couples TRBV5-1 to TRBJ2-7, with D possibly being TRBD1 or TRBD2 (5 bases each). The CDR3 has 14 amino acids. Germline values: CDR1 SGHRS, CDR2 YFSETQ. V shed 2 bases and J shed 5 bases, with 14 bases lying between them. CDR3 sequence reads: CASSLRGTSDEQYF. In DNA form, the CDR3 reads TGCGCCAGCAGCTTACGTGGGACCAGCGACGAGCAGTACTTC.

The chain has TRBV29-1 and TRBJ2-5; 8 bases map to TRBD2. The CDR3 is 17 residues long. Germline CDR1 is SQVTM and CDR2 is ANQGSEA. V lost 2 bases, J lost 3 bases, and 14 bases stayed unmatched. The CDR3 spells CSVEPRGAGVGEETQYF. The CDR3 nucleotides are TGCAGCGTTGAACCAAGGGGAGCGGGAGTAGGTGAAGAGACCCAGTACTTC.

The rearrangement joins TRBV7-8 to TRBJ2-3; possibly TRBD2 for D (6 bases). This CDR3 has 14 residues. In germline, CDR1 is SGHVS, CDR2 FQNEAQ. V was trimmed by 5 bases and J by 3 bases, leaving 12 bases between them. The CDR3 DNA follows: TGTGCCAGCAGCGTCGGGACTTCAACAGATACGCAGTATTTT. As protein: CASSVGTSTDTQYF.

The rearrangement joins TRBV7-2 to TRBJ1-5; D ambiguous. The germline gives CDR1 SGHTA, CDR2 FQGNSA. The CDR3 is 16 amino acids. V lost 2 bases and J 6 bases, leaving 17 bases between the germline ends. The CDR3 bases are TGTGCCAGCAGCTTACAGGCTTTGGGCGCGGGTCAGCCCCAGCATTTT. Translated: CASSLQALGAGQPQHF.

In this sample, this clone turned up many times. The chain joins TRBV28 to TRBJ2-1, with a possible D match to TRBD1 (7 bases). This CDR3 comprises 15 residues. The germline gives CDR1 MDHEN, CDR2 SYDVKM. Trimming left V 5 bases short and J 7 bases short, with 18 bases between. CDR3 nucleotides: TGTGCCAGCAGTCCTCCGGGACAGACTAGAAATGAGCAGTTCTTC. This encodes CASSPPGQTRNEQFF.

This clone has at least ten counts. V is TRBV7-2 and J is TRBJ2-2; 10 bases match TRBD2. V trimming: 6 bases; J trimming: 4 bases; junction bases outside the gene matches: 5. Germline V gene data show CDR1 as SGHTA and CDR2 as FQGNSA. The CDR3 contains 15 residues. In nucleotides, the CDR3 is TGTGCCAGCAGGGCAGCGGGAGGGCTCACCGGGGAGCTGTTTTTT. It yields the protein CASRAAGGLTGELFF.

This clone was observed at least ten times. The chain joins TRBV7-3 to TRBJ2-3; 8 bases map to TRBD2. Per germline, CDR1 SGHTA and CDR2 FQGTGA. The CDR3 totals 15 residues. The junction had 3 bases not matched to a gene; V was cut back by 4 bases and J by 0 bases. The CDR3, as DNA: TGTGCCAGCAGCTCCTCTAGCGGGAGCACAGATACGCAGTATTTT. Amino acids: CASSSSSGSTDTQYF.

The V gene is TRBV29-1, the J gene TRBJ2-1, with D possibly being TRBD1 (5 bases). The length of the CDR3 is 13 residues. Per the germline V gene, CDR1 is SQVTM and CDR2 is ANQGSEA. V was trimmed by 4 bases and J by 0 bases, leaving 7 bases between them. The CDR3: CSVGQFSYNEQFF. CDR3 coding DNA: TGCAGCGTTGGACAGTTCTCCTACAATGAGCAGTTCTTC.

On this clone: Possible read error: a much larger clone is one base away. The chain uses TRBV6-1 and TRBJ1-2; D is undetermined. The CDR3 contains 11 residues. Germline CDR1 reads MNHNS; CDR2 reads SASEGT. The ends were cut back, 5 bases at V and 1 base at J, with 2 bases in the middle. This chain's CDR3 is CASSINYGYTF. The DNA of the CDR3 is TGTGCCAGCAGTATTAACTATGGCTACACCTTC.

This clone has ten or more counts. The V call is TRBV10-3, the J call TRBJ2-3; no clear D gene. The germline V and J ends were trimmed by 2 bases and 4 bases, with 13 bases remaining between them. The germline CDR1 and CDR2 sequences are ENHRY and SYGVKD. CDR3 length equals 15 residues. This chain's CDR3 is CAISEGSGGPDTQYF. In DNA form, the CDR3 reads TGTGCCATCAGTGAGGGCTCCGGTGGCCCAGATACGCAGTATTTT.

The rearrangement links TRBV2 to TRBJ2-5, with 10 bases matching TRBD1. This CDR3 is built from 13 residues. CDR1 is SNHLY and CDR2 is FYNNEI in the germline V gene. The J segment lost 5 bases and the V segment lost 6 bases, leaving 3 bases of the junction unmatched. The DNA for the CDR3 is TGTGCCAGCAGAGGGGGACAGGGGGAGACCCAGTACTTC. This gives the protein CASRGGQGETQYF.

The rearrangement links TRBV6-5 to TRBJ1-1; 9 bases are a match to TRBD1. V gave up 5 bases and J gave up 4 bases; unmatched junction bases: 5. CDR3 length: 14 amino acids. Germline assignment: CDR1 MNHEY and CDR2 SVGAGI. In DNA, the CDR3 is TGTGCCAGCAGTGAACTGGACAGGGGCACTGAAGCTTTCTTT. Residues: CASSELDRGTEAFF.

This clone occurred a few times. One end of the junction does not line up with germline, which may come from a read error. The J gene is TRBJ1-1, the V gene TRBV7-6; 7 bases align to TRBD1. Germline V gene sequence: CDR1 SGHVS, CDR2 FNYEAQ. The CDR3 contains 16 residues. This CDR3 is CASSLGQGGQGTEAFF. The CDR3 DNA reads as TGTGCCAGCAGTTTAGGGCAGGGGGGACAAGGAACTGAAGCTTTCTTT.

The J gene is TRBJ2-7, the V gene TRBV2, with 8 bases matching TRBD1. The germline V gene has CDR1 SNHLY and CDR2 FYNNEI. V shed 8 bases and J 2 bases; nucleotides not matched to a gene: 8. The CDR3 contains 14 residues. The CDR3 spells CASLPAQGAYEQYF. The CDR3 nucleotides are TGTGCCAGCCTTCCGGCACAGGGGGCCTACGAGCAGTACTTC.

This clone was observed a handful of times. The rearrangement uses TRBV4-2 and TRBJ2-7; no clear D gene. From germline, CDR1 is LGHNA and CDR2 YNFKEQ. V dropped 2 bases and J dropped 2 bases, with 16 bases sitting between them. The CDR3 is made up of 16 amino acids. The CDR3 DNA reads as TGTGCCAGCAGCCAATCTCGTGACACTGCGCCCTACGAGCAGTACTTC. The encoded protein is CASSQSRDTAPYEQYF.

This clone showed up just a few times. The chain links TRBV19 to TRBJ2-1; TRBD1 might be the D (6 bases). Germline lookup yields CDR1 LNHDA and CDR2 SQIVND (reference sequence). CDR3 length: 15 amino acids. V was cut by 1 base and J by 1 base, with 8 bases left in between. The DNA for the CDR3 is TGTGCCAGTAGTATAGGACAGGTATCCTACAATGAGCAGTTCTTC. Translating gives CASSIGQVSYNEQFF.

This clone has more than one count but fewer than ten. The V and J genes are TRBV9 and TRBJ1-2; D uncertain. In germline, CDR1 is SGDLS, CDR2 YYNGEE. The germline V and J ends were trimmed by 7 bases and 6 bases, with 10 bases remaining between them. The CDR3 spans 11 residues. For the CDR3, the DNA is TGTGCCAGCTCAATAGGGAATGGCTACACCTTC. It translates to CASSIGNGYTF.